This paragraph covers one T cell receptor beta chain sequence. The data were taken from a study of shared clonotypes between healthy human individuals. TCRdb keeps only in-frame clones here, not all; method: immunoSEQ multiplex PCR. The table records roughly 1 million clones, 78% of them present only once. The receptor was isolated from a young man in good health. Some clones in this sample may be carry-over from other donors' samples. The specimen was memory CD4+ T cells from PBMCs. Subset defined: CD45RA-negative fraction.

CDR3 region: CASSERGQGRSNQPQHF. The DNA for the CDR3 is TGTGCCAGCAGTGAAAGGGGCCAGGGCAGAAGCAATCAGCCCCAGCATTTT. The chain joins TRBV6-1 to TRBJ1-5; the D gene is possibly TRBD1 (5 bases). Deletions cut 2 bases from V and 1 base from J, with 15 bases between. The CDR3 extends over 17 amino acids. Germline CDR1 MNHNS, CDR2 SASEGT.